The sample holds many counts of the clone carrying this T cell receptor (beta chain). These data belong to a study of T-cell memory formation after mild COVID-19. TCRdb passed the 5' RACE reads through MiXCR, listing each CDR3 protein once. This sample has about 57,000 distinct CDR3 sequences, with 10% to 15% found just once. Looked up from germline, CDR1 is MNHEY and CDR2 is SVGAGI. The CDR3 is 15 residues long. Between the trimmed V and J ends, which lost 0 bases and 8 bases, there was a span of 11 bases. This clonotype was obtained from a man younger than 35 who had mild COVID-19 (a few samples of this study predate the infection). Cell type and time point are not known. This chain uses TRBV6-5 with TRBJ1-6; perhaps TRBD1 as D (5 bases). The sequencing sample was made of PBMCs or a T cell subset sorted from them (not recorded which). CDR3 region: CASSYSGPGDSPLHF. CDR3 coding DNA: TGTGCCAGCAGTTACTCGGGACCGGGCGATTCACCCCTCCACTTT.